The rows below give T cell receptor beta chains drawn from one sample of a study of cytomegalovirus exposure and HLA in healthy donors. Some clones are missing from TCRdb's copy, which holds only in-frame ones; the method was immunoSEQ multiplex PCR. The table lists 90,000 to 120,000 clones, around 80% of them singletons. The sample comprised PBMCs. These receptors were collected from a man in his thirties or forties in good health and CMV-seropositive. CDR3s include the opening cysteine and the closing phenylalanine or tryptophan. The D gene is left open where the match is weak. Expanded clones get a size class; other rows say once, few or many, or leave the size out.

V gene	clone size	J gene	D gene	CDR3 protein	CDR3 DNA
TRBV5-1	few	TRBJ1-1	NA	CASSLAGGRNTEAFF	TGCGCCAGCAGCTTGGCGGGGGGGAGGAACACTGAAGCTTTCTTT
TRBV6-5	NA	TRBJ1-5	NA	CASSQTQGYNQPQHF	TGTGCCAGCAGTCAAACACAGGGTTACAATCAGCCCCAGCATTTT
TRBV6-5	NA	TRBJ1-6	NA	CASSDLKGLSPLHF	TGTGCCAGCAGTGACCTGAAGGGGTTGTCACCCCTCCACTTT
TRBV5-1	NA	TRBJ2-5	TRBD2	CASSSRGGLGETQYF	TGCGCCAGCAGCTCAAGGGGAGGGCTCGGGGAGACCCAGTACTTC
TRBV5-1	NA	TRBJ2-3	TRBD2	CASSLRGLAGGLTDTQYF	TGCGCCAGCAGCTTGCGGGGACTAGCGGGGGGGCTTACAGATACGCAGTATTTT
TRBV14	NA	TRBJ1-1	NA	CASSQDGRWVSVAFF	TGTGCCAGCAGCCAAGATGGGCGATGGGTATCGGTAGCTTTCTTT
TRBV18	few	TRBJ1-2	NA	CASSPPAGANYGYTF	TGTGCCAGCTCACCACCGGCCGGGGCTAACTATGGCTACACCTTC
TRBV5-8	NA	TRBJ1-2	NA	CASSLEGAIYGYTF	TGCGCCAGCAGCTTGGAAGGGGCCATCTATGGCTACACCTTC
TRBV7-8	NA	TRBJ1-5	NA	CELDQPQHF	TGTGAGCTGGATCAGCCCCAGCATTTT
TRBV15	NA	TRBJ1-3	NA	CATSRDPGAGNTIYF	TGTGCCACCAGCAGAGATCCAGGGGCTGGAAACACCATATATTTT
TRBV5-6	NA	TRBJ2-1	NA	CASSSTSAYNEQFF	TGTGCCAGCAGCTCGACATCGGCCTACAATGAGCAGTTCTTC
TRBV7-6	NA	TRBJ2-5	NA	CASSFTRSQETQYF	TGTGCCAGCAGCTTTACGAGAAGCCAAGAGACCCAGTACTTC
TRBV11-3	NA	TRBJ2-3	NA	CASSLGQLQSTDTQYF	TGTGCCAGCAGCTTAGGACAGCTACAATCCACAGATACGCAGTATTTT
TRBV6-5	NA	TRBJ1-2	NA	CASSSPKGREDYGYTF	TGTGCCAGCAGTTCCCCCAAGGGGCGAGAGGACTATGGCTACACCTTC
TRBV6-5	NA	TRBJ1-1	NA	CASIDRRRNTEAFF	TGTGCCAGCATCGATCGTCGGAGGAACACTGAAGCTTTCTTT
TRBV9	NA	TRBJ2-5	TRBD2	CASSVAGTSGGQETQYF	TGTGCCAGCAGCGTTGCTGGGACTAGCGGGGGGCAAGAGACCCAGTACTTC
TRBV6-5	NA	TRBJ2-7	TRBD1	CASSLDRGRYEQYF	TGTGCCAGCAGCCTCGACAGGGGGCGATACGAGCAGTACTTC
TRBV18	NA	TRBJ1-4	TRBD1	CASSTGGSAEKLFF	TGTGCCAGCTCAACAGGGGGCTCGGCTGAAAAACTGTTTTTT
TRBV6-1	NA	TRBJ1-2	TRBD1	CASSERWFGTGNYGYTF	TGTGCCAGCAGTGAACGGTGGTTTGGGACAGGGAACTATGGCTACACCTTC
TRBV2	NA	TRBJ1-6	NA	CASSDRRLRNSPLHF	TGTGCCAGCAGTGACCGACGACTTCGGAATTCACCCCTCCACTTT
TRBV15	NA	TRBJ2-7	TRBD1	CATRRSGTALYEQYF	TGTGCCACCAGGAGATCCGGGACAGCACTCTACGAGCAGTACTTC
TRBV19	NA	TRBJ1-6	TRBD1	CASSLEPGQGNSPLHF	TGTGCCAGTAGCCTAGAACCGGGACAGGGTAATTCACCCCTCCACTTT
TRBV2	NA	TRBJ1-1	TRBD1	CAITGGGWDTEAFF	TGTGCCATCACAGGGGGCGGTTGGGACACTGAAGCTTTCTTT
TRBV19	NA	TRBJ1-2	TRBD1	CASSTISRGPGYTF	TGTGCCAGTAGTACAATCTCCAGGGGGCCTGGCTACACCTTC
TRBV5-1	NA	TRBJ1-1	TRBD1	CASREVKTGGSGTEAFF	TGCGCCAGCAGGGAGGTTAAGACAGGGGGATCAGGGACTGAAGCTTTCTTT
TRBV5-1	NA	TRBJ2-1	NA	CASSLAPQGGYNEQFF	TGCGCCAGCAGCTTGGCCCCACAAGGGGGTTACAATGAGCAGTTCTTC
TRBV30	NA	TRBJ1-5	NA	CAWSSWAHQPQHF	TGTGCCTGGAGTAGCTGGGCCCATCAGCCCCAGCATTTT
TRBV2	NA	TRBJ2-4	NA	CASTPRAGVKNIQYF	TGTGCCAGCACACCTCGGGCCGGGGTGAAAAACATTCAGTACTTC
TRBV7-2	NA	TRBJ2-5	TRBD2	CASSLSSSGEGRETQYF	TGTGCCAGCAGCTTATCAAGTAGCGGGGAGGGCCGGGAGACCCAGTACTTC
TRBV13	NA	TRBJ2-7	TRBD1	CASSFSTGGSYEQYF	TGTGCCAGCAGCTTTTCTACAGGGGGGTCCTACGAGCAGTACTTC
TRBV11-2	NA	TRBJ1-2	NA	CASSLGVESYGYTF	TGTGCCAGCAGCTTAGGGGTGGAGAGCTATGGCTACACCTTC
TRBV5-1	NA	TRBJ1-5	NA	CASSSSGGSNQPQHF	TGCGCCAGCAGCTCCTCGGGGGGAAGCAATCAGCCCCAGCATTTT
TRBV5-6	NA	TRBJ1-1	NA	CASSLGLVRNTEAFF	TGTGCCAGCAGCTTGGGGTTGGTCAGAAACACTGAAGCTTTCTTT
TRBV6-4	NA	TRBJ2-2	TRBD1	CASSDLYRDSPGELFF	TGTGCCAGCAGTGACTTATACCGGGACAGCCCCGGGGAGCTGTTTTTT
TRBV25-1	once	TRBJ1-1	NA	CASSEWGHQNTEAFF	TGTGCCAGCAGTGAATGGGGACACCAGAACACTGAAGCTTTCTTT
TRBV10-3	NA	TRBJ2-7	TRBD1	CAISEMTGPYEQYF	TGTGCCATCAGTGAAATGACAGGGCCCTACGAGCAGTACTTC